What follows are 32 T cell receptor beta chains derived from one specimen sequenced in a study of control samples from healthy donors and cancer patients. TCRdb's table, derived via immunoSEQ multiplex PCR, lists solely in-frame clones and lacks some. Of roughly 120,000 clones in the sample, approximately 94% were seen once. Material for sequencing was PBMCs. These receptors all come from a man between 45 and 60 years old with head and neck cancer.

This chain links TRBV6-2 or TRBV6-3 with TRBJ2-5; D ambiguous. The germline gives CDR1 MNHEY, CDR2 SVGEGT. The CDR3 sequence is 14 residues long. Trimming cost V 0 bases and J 5 bases, with 10 bases left between them. The CDR3 loop reads CASSYSPRRETQYF. CDR3 bases: TGTGCCAGCAGTTACTCGCCTAGGCGGGAGACCCAGTACTTC.

This clone was detected a few times. The chain joins TRBV7-9 to TRBJ2-7; 10 nucleotides agree with TRBD1. Per the germline V gene, CDR1 is SEHNR and CDR2 is FQNEAQ (reference sequence). J gave up 2 bases and V 0 bases, and 1 base lay outside the gene matches. The CDR3 length is 15 residues. CDR3 sequence (DNA): TGTGCCAGCAGCTTAGCGGGGACAGGGGCCTACGAGCAGTACTTC. Translating gives CASSLAGTGAYEQYF.

The rearrangement uses TRBV3-1 (or the pseudogene TRBV3-2) and TRBJ1-5; TRBD1 aligns across 8 bases. Germline CDR1 and CDR2: LGHDT and YNNKEL (reference sequence). This CDR3 has 16 amino acids. V shed 4 bases and J 3 bases; nucleotides not matched to a gene: 8. CDR3 residues: CASSLGTGRTNQPQHF. CDR3 coding DNA: TGTGCCAGCAGCCTCGGGACAGGTAGAACCAATCAGCCCCAGCATTTT.

This sequence joins TRBV9 and TRBJ1-6, with 9 bases identical to TRBD1. The CDR3 extends over 16 amino acids. Unmatched junction bases numbered 12, after V lost 3 bases and J lost 11 bases. Germline V lookup: CDR1 SGDLS, CDR2 YYNGEE. The CDR3 coding sequence is TGTGCCAGCAGCGCGCCGGGACAGGGTCTCGCGACACCCCTCCACTTT. Its protein is CASSAPGQGLATPLHF.

A single count supports this clone. Other DNA sequences within the sample encode an identical CDR3. The chain joins TRBV12-3 or TRBV12-4 to TRBJ2-1; D remains unclear. Trimming took off 3 bases at V and 6 bases at J, with 3 bases between the two ends. The CDR3 loop spans 11 amino acids. Here the CDR3 reads CASSFGNEQFF. The CDR3 nucleotides are TGTGCCAGCAGTTTTGGCAATGAGCAGTTCTTC.

V usage is TRBV9 and J usage is TRBJ2-6; no firm D call. V was pared by 0 bases and J by 1 base, with 8 bases between. The CDR3 runs 16 residues. CDR1 SGDLS and CDR2 YYNGEE come from the germline V gene. CDR3 sequence reads: CASSVGSLSGANVLTF. The CDR3 region has the DNA TGTGCCAGCAGCGTAGGCAGCTTATCTGGGGCCAACGTCCTGACTTTC.

The genes are TRBV7-8 and TRBJ1-5; D is unclear. The CDR3 runs to 13 residues. Per germline, CDR1 SGHVS and CDR2 FQNEAQ. V gave up 2 bases and J gave up 2 bases, with 4 bases separating them. The CDR3 is CASSLTGNQPQHF. The DNA for the CDR3 is TGTGCCAGCAGCTTAACAGGCAATCAGCCCCAGCATTTT.

V gene TRBV18 combines with J gene TRBJ1-1; weak D call: TRBD1 (5 bases). Trimming took 4 bases from V and 11 from J, leaving 11 bases between them. The CDR3 runs 11 residues. CDR1 KGHSH and CDR2 LQKENI come from the germline V gene. CDR3 sequence: CASSLGGEAFF. The CDR3 bases are TGTGCCAGCTCACTGGGGGGTGAGGCTTTCTTT.

The genes are TRBV9 and TRBJ2-7, with TRBD2 identical over 8 bases. The CDR3 has 19 residues. Per the germline V gene, CDR1 is SGDLS and CDR2 is YYNGEE. V shed 4 bases, J shed 3 bases, and the junction held 21 bases outside the gene matches. CDR3 amino acids: CASSPRTELGLAAVYEQYF. For the CDR3, the DNA is TGTGCCAGCAGCCCCCGGACGGAGTTAGGACTAGCTGCAGTCTACGAGCAGTACTTC.

The chain links TRBV28 to TRBJ1-1; D is undetermined. Germline CDR1 reads MDHEN; CDR2 reads SYDVKM. This CDR3 has 12 residues. V lost 1 base, J lost 5 bases, and 5 bases lay in between. CDR3 residues: CASSLSTTEAFF. The CDR3 DNA reads TGTGCCAGCAGTTTATCGACGACTGAAGCTTTCTTT.

The CDR3 spells CASSQGSLPQETQYF. In DNA form, the CDR3 reads TGCGCCAGCAGCCAAGGGTCACTTCCCCAAGAGACCCAGTACTTC. The chain couples TRBV4-1 to TRBJ2-5; D call uncertain. This CDR3 comprises 15 residues. Trimming removed 1 base from V and 1 base from J, with 10 bases in between. In germline, CDR1 is MGHRA, CDR2 YSYEKL.

J is TRBJ2-3 and V is TRBV7-8, with TRBD1 matching over 7 bases. This CDR3 region has 14 residues. After removal of 4 bases from V and 2 bases from J, the junction contained 3 bases not matched to a gene. Germline V gene lookup returns CDR1 SGHVS and CDR2 FQNEAQ. In DNA, the CDR3 is TGTGCCAGCAGCTCACAGGGGTTCACAGATACGCAGTATTTT. This sequence encodes CASSSQGFTDTQYF.

The chain is built from TRBV30 and TRBJ1-1; D unclear. Germline V lookup: CDR1 GTSNPN, CDR2 SVGIG (reference sequence). The CDR3 is 15 amino acids. The CDR3 loop reads CVLTRRGSMNTEAFF. In nucleotides, the CDR3 is TGTGTCTTGACCCGACGAGGTTCAATGAACACTGAAGCTTTCTTT.

This clone was counted a few times. The J gene is TRBJ2-1, the V gene TRBV6-4; TRBD2 agrees at 10 bases. J gave up 8 bases and V 6 bases, and 10 bases lay outside the gene matches. CDR3 length: 15 residues. From germline, CDR1 is MRHNA and CDR2 SNTAGT. CDR3 protein: CASSTSGGAIYEQFF. As DNA, the CDR3 is TGTGCCAGCAGCACCAGCGGGGGGGCCATTTATGAGCAGTTCTTC.

The chain links TRBV2 to TRBJ2-7; unclear D gene. V lost 6 bases and J lost 6, with 18 bases in between. This CDR3 has 14 amino acids. Looked up from germline, CDR1 is SNHLY and CDR2 is FYNNEI. This CDR3 reads CASRPTFLVSEQYF. For the CDR3, the DNA is TGTGCCAGCAGGCCCACCTTTCTAGTTTCCGAGCAGTACTTC.

The gene calls are TRBV19 and TRBJ1-1; 9 bases are a match to TRBD1. CDR1 and CDR2 from the germline V gene are LNHDA and SQIVND (reference sequence). There are 14 residues in the CDR3. The V and J ends lost 5 bases and 6 bases, in that order; junction bases with no gene match: 7. CDR3 bases: TGTGCCAGTAGTCCGACAGGGGGTTGGCCTGAAGCTTTCTTT. Protein product: CASSPTGGWPEAFF.

The chain couples TRBV30 to TRBJ2-3, with no clear D. The CDR3 loop spans 13 amino acids. Trimming shortened V by 3 bases and J by 0 bases, and 7 bases separated the two germline ends. Germline V gene lookup returns CDR1 GTSNPN and CDR2 SVGIG (reference sequence). The CDR3 DNA is TGTGCCTGGAGGACCTCTAGCACAGATACGCAGTATTTT. Translating it yields CAWRTSSTDTQYF.

V is TRBV4-1 and J is TRBJ2-6; D gene ambiguous. Germline V gene data show CDR1 as MGHRA and CDR2 as YSYEKL. Trimming took 4 bases from V and 0 from J, leaving 22 bases between them. This CDR3 has 20 amino acids. As DNA, the CDR3 is TGCGCCAGCAGCCCTCGAAACTCGTTGGGTCGGAGCTCTGGGGCCAACGTCCTGACTTTC. Amino acids: CASSPRNSLGRSSGANVLTF.

The rearrangement links TRBV29-1 to TRBJ1-1, with no clear D. This CDR3 is built from 12 residues. V dropped 6 bases and J dropped 1 base, with 9 bases sitting between them. Germline CDR1 and CDR2: SQVTM and ANQGSEA. The CDR3 here is CSVLASNTEAFF. The CDR3 nucleotides read TGCAGCGTCCTGGCCTCGAACACTGAAGCTTTCTTT.

The gene calls are TRBV2 and TRBJ1-2; a possible D gene is TRBD1 (5 bases). Trimming removed 2 bases at V and 7 bases at J, with 11 bases between. Germline V gene sequence: CDR1 SNHLY, CDR2 FYNNEI. This CDR3 is 13 amino acids long. CDR3 coding DNA: TGTGCCAGCAGTGAAAGGGGCAGGACTGGCTACACCTTC. Amino acids: CASSERGRTGYTF.

The chain carries TRBV5-6 and TRBJ1-1; unclear D gene. Trimming stripped 4 bases from V and 3 bases from J, with 10 bases between. Germline values: CDR1 SGHDT, CDR2 YYEEEE. The CDR3 sequence is 13 residues long. Here the CDR3 reads CASSVIGDTEAFF. DNA for the CDR3: TGTGCCAGCAGCGTGATAGGAGACACTGAAGCTTTCTTT. The full variable domain, in which reference TRBV5-6 and TRBJ1-1 provide the parts outside the CDR3, is DAGVTQSPTHLIKTRGQQVTLRCSPKSGHDTVSWYQQALGQGPQFIFQYYEEEERQRGNFPDRFSGHQFPNYSSELNVNALLLGDSALYLCASSVIGDTEAFFGQGTRLTVV.

J is TRBJ1-2 and V is TRBV7-2; D is unresolved. The length of the CDR3 is 15 residues. Germline values: CDR1 SGHTA, CDR2 FQGNSA. With 1 base removed from V and 0 bases from J, the gap between germline ends came to 9 bases. The CDR3 is CASSLERAPNYGYTF. In nucleotides, the CDR3 is TGTGCCAGCAGCTTAGAACGGGCACCTAACTATGGCTACACCTTC.

The gene calls are TRBV19 and TRBJ1-2; 7 bases match TRBD1. The CDR3 is 16 amino acids. Trimming cost V 5 bases and J 4 bases; bases outside gene matches: 13. Germline-derived CDR1 and CDR2 are LNHDA and SQIVND (reference sequence). The CDR3 region has the DNA TGTGCCAGTAGTGGGGAGACAGGGATTGGGACCTATGGCTACACCTTC. Its translation: CASSGETGIGTYGYTF.

J is TRBJ1-5 and V is TRBV2, with unresolved D. V was clipped by 4 bases and J by 2 bases, with 9 bases between them. This CDR3 region has 14 residues. Germline V lookup: CDR1 SNHLY, CDR2 FYNNEI. As DNA, the CDR3 is TGTGCCAGCAGTGTGTCCCCCCGCAATCAGCCCCAGCATTTT. It codes for CASSVSPRNQPQHF.

The chain links TRBV28 to TRBJ2-7; 7 bases are a match to TRBD1. The CDR3 runs 15 residues. Germline V gives CDR1 MDHEN, CDR2 SYDVKM. Trimming took 3 bases from V and 4 from J; bases not matched to a gene: 9. In DNA form, the CDR3 reads TGTGCCAGCAGTTTGGTTGAGACAGGGTCATACGAGCAGTACTTC. Protein sequence: CASSLVETGSYEQYF.

This chain uses TRBV7-3 with TRBJ2-1, with 9 bases aligning to TRBD2. The CDR3 consists of 16 residues. CDR1 and CDR2 from the germline V gene are SGHTA and FQGTGA. The V and J ends lost 5 bases and 9 bases, in that order; junction bases with no gene match: 14. This CDR3 reads CASSPLLGGGASEQFF. The CDR3 nucleotides read TGTGCCAGCAGCCCCCTCTTGGGCGGGGGGGCCAGTGAGCAGTTCTTC. The full variable domain, rest sourced from reference TRBV7-3 and TRBJ2-1, is GAGVSQTPSNKVTEKGKYVELRCDPISGHTALYWYRQSLGQGPEFLIYFQGTGAADDSGLPNDRFFAVRPEGSVSTLKIQRTERGDSAVYLCASSPLLGGGASEQFFGPGTRLTVL.

J is TRBJ2-7 and V is TRBV6-2 or TRBV6-3; no definite D call. CDR3 size: 15 residues. Trimming took off 0 bases at V and 0 bases at J, with 9 bases between the two ends. CDR1 and CDR2 (germline): MNHEY, SVGEGT. The CDR3 sequence: CASSYSGIFSYEQYF. The CDR3 bases are TGTGCCAGCAGTTACTCGGGGATTTTCTCCTACGAGCAGTACTTC.

CDR3: CASSFPDRGPSTNEKLFF. The DNA for the CDR3 is TGTGCCAGCAGTTTTCCGGACAGGGGGCCTTCAACTAATGAAAAACTGTTTTTT. The chain employs TRBV6-2 or TRBV6-3 and TRBJ1-4; 11 bases are a match to TRBD1. This CDR3 comprises 18 residues. Germline assignment: CDR1 MNHEY and CDR2 SVGEGT. J was trimmed by 0 bases and V by 4 bases; bases with no gene match: 7.

The chain uses TRBV11-2 and TRBJ2-1; 7 nucleotides match TRBD2. Germline loops: CDR1 SGHAT, CDR2 FQNNGV. With 6 bases clipped from V and 7 bases from J, the junction kept 9 bases outside the gene matches. This CDR3 has 14 residues. CDR3 protein: CASSYGGGLNEQFF. DNA for the CDR3: TGTGCCAGCAGTTATGGGGGGGGTTTGAATGAGCAGTTCTTC.

The chain employs TRBV11-2 and TRBJ2-7, with no clear D. This CDR3 contains 14 residues. Germline CDR1 reads SGHAT; CDR2 reads FQNNGV. V lost 0 bases to trimming and J lost 3 bases, with 9 bases between them. The CDR3 sequence: CASSLDRPHYEQYF. The DNA for the CDR3 is TGTGCCAGCAGCTTAGATAGACCACACTACGAGCAGTACTTC.

The chain links TRBV3-1 (or the pseudogene TRBV3-2) to TRBJ2-5; the match to TRBD2 covers 8 bases. Germline assignment: CDR1 LGHDT and CDR2 YNNKEL (reference sequence). The ends lost 4 bases at V and 5 bases at J; junction bases unmatched: 3. CDR3 length equals 13 residues. The CDR3 loop reads CASSLVAGETQYF. CDR3 nucleotides: TGTGCCAGCAGCCTCGTAGCGGGGGAGACCCAGTACTTC.

The V and J genes are TRBV7-2 and TRBJ2-7, with D hard to call. The CDR3 is made up of 12 amino acids. The germline gives CDR1 SGHTA, CDR2 FQGNSA. The V gene lost 5 bases and the J gene lost 4 bases, with 9 bases spanning the gap. CDR3 in amino acids: CASSRVLYEQYF. In DNA, the CDR3 is TGTGCCAGCAGCCGCGTATTATACGAGCAGTACTTC.